This TCR beta chain was recorded in a study of cytomegalovirus exposure and HLA in healthy donors. For the study at large: Earlier, 90 million to 140 million unique TCR beta sequences were recovered from around 190 million T cells by an analysis.

With regard to this clone: What it binds is unknown.

Study-wide results and limits: With further analysis later on, most CMV-associated TCR beta chains appeared HLA-restricted.

Primers: 60 Vbeta forward and 13 Jbeta reverse. The protocol was immunoSEQ multiplex PCR, while the TCRdb copy is restricted to in-frame clones and leaves out a portion. In the table there are about 170,000 clones, over 70% of which are singletons. Per the germline V gene, CDR1 is SGHVS and CDR2 is FQNEAQ. After removal of 1 base from V and 1 base from J, the junction contained 4 bases not matched to a gene. CDR3 length: 16 residues. The rearrangement links TRBV7-8 to TRBJ2-3, with TRBD2 identical over 8 bases. Sequencing input: PBMCs. The sequence derives from a woman between 45 and 65 years old in good health and CMV-seropositive. This CDR3 reads CASSLVVTSGTDTQYF. CDR3 nucleotides: TGTGCCAGCAGCTTAGTTGTGACTAGCGGCACAGATACGCAGTATTTT. Full variable domain (outside the CDR3, taken from reference TRBV7-8 and TRBJ2-3): GAGVSQSPRYKVAKRGQDVALRCDPISGHVSLFWYQQALGQGPEFLTYFQNEAQLDKSGLPSDRFFAERPEGSVSTLKIQRTQQEDSAVYLCASSLVVTSGTDTQYFGPGTRLTVL.